This T cell receptor beta chain was recovered during a study of CD8 T cells in Susac syndrome. About this clonotype: The antigen remains undetermined.

CD8+ and CD4+ T cells from blood underwent TCR beta sequencing, which was carried out in a high-throughput format. TEMRA cells were enriched by FACS, and CD4+ and CD8+ T cells were negatively isolated. Reverse transcription used about 0.5 to 1 ug RNA and random hexamers. Amplification of TCR beta CDR3 spanned 54 Vbeta and 13 Jbeta via immunoSEQ multiplex PCR. TCRdb passed the immunoSEQ multiplex PCR reads through MiXCR, listing each CDR3 protein once. The data contain about 150,000 distinct CDR3 sequences, less than 95% of them singletons. The CDR3 is 14 amino acids. Trimming took off 5 bases at V and 1 base at J, with 11 bases between the two ends. Per germline, CDR1 SGHTA and CDR2 FQGTGA. Notes on the study in general: It was acknowledged in the study that its TCR sequencing and HLA analysis involved a relatively small number of individuals.

The V and J genes are TRBV7-3 and TRBJ2-5; possibly TRBD1 for D (6 bases). Sequencing was performed on CD4+ T cells from PBMCs. The source of this sequence is a human donor in good health. The CDR3, as DNA: TGTGCCAGCAGCGAGACAGGAATCCAAGAGACCCAGTACTTC. Protein: CASSETGIQETQYF.